This TCR beta chain emerged from a study of neurological immune-mediated disorders. Many counts were recorded for this clonotype. The CDR3 sequence is 15 residues long. The V gene lost 5 bases and the J gene lost 0 bases, with 11 bases spanning the gap. Germline CDR1 and CDR2: MGHRA and YSYEKL. The study used blood bank volunteers in Maryland, USA, as healthy controls. Synthesis of cDNA used 5'RACE (with 10-nucleotide random UMIs). MiXCR, applied by TCRdb to the 5' RACE reads, yields one record per CDR3 protein. The sample has about 21,000 distinct CDR3 sequences; around 6% are singletons. Sequencing was performed on CD8+ T cells from blood. V and J are TRBV4-1 and TRBJ2-1; D is unresolved. The origin of this receptor is a man younger than 35 in good health. The CDR3 nucleotides are TGCGCCAGCAGCTCACGGGCCGGCTCCTACAATGAGCAGTTCTTC. Its translation is CASSSRAGSYNEQFF.